These 3 T cell receptor beta chains were sequenced from one sample in a study of T cell responses to AZD1222 COVID-19 vaccine. Only in-frame clones appear in the TCRdb table, and some are missing; sequencing was by immunoSEQ multiplex PCR. The sample carries tens of thousands of clones, about 72% recorded once. The sequencing used peripheral blood, collected on day 0 of AZD1222 vaccination. The source is an adult in good health.

V gene TRBV27 combines with J gene TRBJ2-2; D remains unclear. Germline CDR1 is MNHEY and CDR2 is SMNVEV (reference sequence). V was shortened by 0 bases and J by 5 bases, with 7 bases between the two germline ends. The CDR3 is made up of 14 amino acids. CDR3 DNA sequence: TGTGCCAGCAGTTTATCAATTTGGACCGGGGAGCTGTTTTTT. It translates to CASSLSIWTGELFF.

The V and J genes are TRBV19 and TRBJ2-1; possible D gene TRBD1, 6 bases. V shed 10 bases and J shed 5 bases, with 12 bases lying between them. The germline V gene encodes CDR1 LNHDA and CDR2 SQIVND (reference sequence). This CDR3 has 12 residues. The CDR3, as DNA: TGTGCCACCCAGGACAGAGACAATGAGCAGTTCTTC. Amino acids: CATQDRDNEQFF.

The chain joins TRBV16 to TRBJ2-5; 8 positions agree with TRBD1. This CDR3 spans 15 amino acids. CDR1 and CDR2 (germline): KGHSY, FQNENV. The V gene end was trimmed by 4 bases and the J gene end by 5 bases; junction bases not matched to a gene: 9. Written as DNA, the CDR3 is TGTGCCAGCAGCCCTCAAATCAGGGGGCAGGAGACCCAGTACTTC. It encodes CASSPQIRGQETQYF.